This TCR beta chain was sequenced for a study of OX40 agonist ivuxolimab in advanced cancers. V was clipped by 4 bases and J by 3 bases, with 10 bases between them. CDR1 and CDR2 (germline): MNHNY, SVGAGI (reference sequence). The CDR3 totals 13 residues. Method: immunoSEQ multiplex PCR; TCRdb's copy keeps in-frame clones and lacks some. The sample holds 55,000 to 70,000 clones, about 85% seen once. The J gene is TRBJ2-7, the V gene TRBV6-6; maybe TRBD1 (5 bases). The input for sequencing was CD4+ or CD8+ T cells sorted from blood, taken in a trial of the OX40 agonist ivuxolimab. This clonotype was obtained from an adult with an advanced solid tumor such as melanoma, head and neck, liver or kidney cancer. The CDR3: CASSWGRNYEQYF. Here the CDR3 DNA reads TGTGCCAGCAGTTGGGGCAGAAACTACGAGCAGTACTTC.